The 14 T cell receptor beta chains in this list originate from one sample, sequenced in a study of T cell changes during pregnancy in multiple sclerosis (dated by TCRdb to the late 2010s). The library was made by the immunoSEQ multiplex PCR assay. TCRdb carries this immuneACCESS record with in-frame sequences only. Its versions omit some clonotypes, under half of them owing to an unresolved V gene in the studies checked, with the rest unexplained. In all, the sample holds tens of thousands of clones, and roughly 92% of those were seen once. The ten biggest clones cover 2% of the sample. Sequencing used peripheral blood, obtained in the second trimester of pregnancy. These receptors were collected from a female donor with multiple sclerosis, enrolled in a pregnancy study.

A single count supports this clone. The chain carries TRBV9 and TRBJ2-6, with 9 nucleotides matching TRBD1. Unmatched junction bases numbered 7, after V lost 4 bases and J lost 2 bases. The germline V gene encodes CDR1 SGDLS and CDR2 YYNGEE. The CDR3 spans 17 residues. The CDR3 spells CASSPTGGRTGANVLTF. CDR3 DNA: TGTGCCAGCAGCCCGACAGGGGGAAGAACTGGGGCCAACGTCCTGACTTTC. Full variable domain (remainder filled in from reference TRBV9 and TRBJ2-6): DSGVTQTPKHLITATGQRVTLRCSPRSGDLSVYWYQQSLDQGLQFLIQYYNGEERAKGNILERFSAQQFPDLHSELNLSSLELGDSALYFCASSPTGGRTGANVLTFGAGSRLTVL.

The J gene is TRBJ2-2, the V gene TRBV21-1; TRBD1 is the table's D call and was not checked against the DNA. TRBV21-1 is given as a pseudogene. This CDR3 is built from 11 residues. The CDR3 DNA reads as TGTGCCAGCATCAGGACCGGGGAGCTGTTTTTT. This encodes CASIRTGELFF.

The chain links TRBV11-2 to TRBJ2-7, with 9 bases lining up with TRBD1. V dropped 4 bases and J dropped 5; count of bases not matched to a gene: 3. The germline gives CDR1 SGHAT, CDR2 FQNNGV. The CDR3 loop spans 13 amino acids. The CDR3 sequence: CASSYGTGNEQYF. CDR3 coding DNA: TGTGCCAGCAGCTACGGGACAGGGAACGAGCAGTACTTC.

The chain uses TRBV9 and TRBJ1-3; 7 bases line up with TRBD1. CDR1 and CDR2 from the germline V gene are SGDLS and YYNGEE. V trimming: 2 bases; J trimming: 4 bases; junction bases outside the gene matches: 9. The CDR3 sequence is 16 residues long. The CDR3 protein is CASSVTERGRGNTIYF. The CDR3 nucleotides are TGTGCCAGCAGCGTGACAGAAAGGGGGCGCGGAAACACCATATATTTT.

The V and J genes are TRBV7-9 and TRBJ2-5; D is uncertain. V dropped 6 bases and J dropped 5 bases, with 7 bases sitting between them. Germline V gene data show CDR1 as SEHNR and CDR2 as FQNEAQ (reference sequence). This CDR3 is built from 11 residues. The CDR3 DNA reads TGTGCCAGCAGTCTATTGGAGACCCAGTACTTC. Translating it yields CASSLLETQYF.

This clone has only one observation. This sequence joins TRBV13 and TRBJ2-7; 9 bases agree with TRBD1. The CDR3 totals 15 residues. Unmatched junction bases numbered 5, after V lost 3 bases and J lost 2 bases. Looked up from germline, CDR1 is PRHDT and CDR2 is FYEKMQ (reference sequence). CDR3 bases: TGTGCCAGCAGCTTCCGGGACAGGGTAACCTACGAGCAGTACTTC. It specifies CASSFRDRVTYEQYF.

This chain connects TRBV13 to TRBJ1-4; D is uncertain. In germline, CDR1 is PRHDT, CDR2 FYEKMQ (reference sequence). Trimming pared 1 base from V and 8 bases from J, leaving 8 bases between. CDR3 length: 13 amino acids. This chain's CDR3 is CASSLAGGEKLFF. CDR3 nucleotides: TGTGCCAGCAGCTTAGCCGGAGGGGAAAAACTGTTTTTT.

The CDR3 reads CAWSGVGGETQYF. In DNA, the CDR3 is TGTGCCTGGAGTGGGGTGGGGGGAGAGACCCAGTACTTC. The rearrangement uses TRBV30 and TRBJ2-5; TRBD2 is a possible D gene (6 bases). The CDR3 totals 13 residues. Germline lookup yields CDR1 GTSNPN and CDR2 SVGIG (reference sequence). V dropped 1 base and J dropped 4 bases, with 10 bases sitting between them.

This sequence joins TRBV6-4 and TRBJ2-2, with 11 positions matching TRBD2. This CDR3 has 16 amino acids. Per germline, CDR1 MRHNA and CDR2 SNTAGT. The trim removed 6 bases at V and 6 bases at J, leaving 9 bases unmatched. Here the CDR3 DNA reads TGTGCCAGCAGCCAAACCGGACTAGCGGGTGCCGGGGAGCTGTTTTTT. Its translation: CASSQTGLAGAGELFF.

The J gene is TRBJ1-4, the V gene TRBV5-1, with 7 bases that match TRBD1. With 3 bases clipped from V and 5 bases from J, the junction kept 13 bases outside the gene matches. The CDR3 runs to 17 residues. Germline CDR1 and CDR2: SGHRS and YFSETQ. This chain's CDR3 is CASSSDFKDRTNEKLFF. For the CDR3, the DNA is TGCGCCAGCAGCTCAGATTTTAAGGACAGGACAAATGAAAAACTGTTTTTT.

The chain recombines TRBV21-1 with TRBJ1-2. TRBV21-1 has pseudogene status. This CDR3 spans 16 amino acids. The chain's CDR3 is CASSSKGGGFLRGYTF. DNA of the CDR3: TGTGCCAGCAGCTCGAAGGGCGGGGGCTTTTTACGCGGCTACACCTTC.

The V and J genes are TRBV6-1 and TRBJ2-3, with TRBD1 identical over 9 bases. In germline, CDR1 is MNHNS, CDR2 SASEGT. J was trimmed by 10 bases and V by 5 bases; bases with no gene match: 10. The CDR3 covers 14 residues. CDR3 residues: CASSRPGQGMAQYF. Written as DNA, the CDR3 is TGTGCCAGCAGTCGACCGGGACAGGGCATGGCGCAGTATTTT.

This clone came up once. The chain employs TRBV4-3 and TRBJ1-2; 7 bases are shared with TRBD1. CDR3 length equals 15 residues. Trimming took 0 bases from V and 4 from J; bases not matched to a gene: 5. The V gene's germline CDR1 is LGHNA and CDR2 YSLEER. The chain's CDR3 is CASSQDKGAFYGYTF. In DNA form, the CDR3 reads TGCGCCAGCAGCCAAGATAAGGGGGCCTTCTATGGCTACACCTTC.

The chain combines TRBV4-3 with TRBJ2-1; 9 nucleotides agree with TRBD2. The CDR3 has 17 residues. V lost 4 bases to trimming and J lost 1 base; unmatched junction nucleotides: 8. Germline assignment: CDR1 LGHNA and CDR2 YSLEER. CDR3 sequence reads: CASSPGPSGASYNEQFF. CDR3 DNA sequence: TGCGCCAGCAGCCCAGGCCCTAGCGGGGCATCCTACAATGAGCAGTTCTTC.